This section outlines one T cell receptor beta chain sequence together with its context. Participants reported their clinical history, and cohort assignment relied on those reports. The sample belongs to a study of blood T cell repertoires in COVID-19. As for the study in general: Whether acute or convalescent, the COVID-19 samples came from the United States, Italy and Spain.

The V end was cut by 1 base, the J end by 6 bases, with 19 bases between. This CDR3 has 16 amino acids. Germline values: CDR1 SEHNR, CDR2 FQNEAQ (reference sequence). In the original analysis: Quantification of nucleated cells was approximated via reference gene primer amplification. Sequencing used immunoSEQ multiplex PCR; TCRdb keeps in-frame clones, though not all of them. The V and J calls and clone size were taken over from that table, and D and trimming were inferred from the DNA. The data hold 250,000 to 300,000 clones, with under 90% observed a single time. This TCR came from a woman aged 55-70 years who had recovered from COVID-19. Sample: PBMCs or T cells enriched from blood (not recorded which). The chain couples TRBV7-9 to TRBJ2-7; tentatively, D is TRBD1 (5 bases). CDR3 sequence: CASSLGGLGQGSEQYF. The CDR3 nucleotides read TGTGCCAGCAGCTTAGGTGGTTTGGGGCAGGGCTCCGAGCAGTACTTC.